This T cell receptor (beta chain) was profiled in a study of T cells in Graves' hyperthyroidism and ophthalmopathy. The table lists this clonotype with many counts. RNA transcripts gave rise to amplified TCR beta CDR3 regions. During a first-round RT-PCR of the TCR CDR3, the HTBI primer set was used. One entry per CDR3 protein results from TCRdb running MiXCR on the multiplex PCR reads. The sample consists of around 380,000 distinct CDR3 sequences, approximately 13% of them appearing once. The CDR3 is 16 amino acids. Trimming stripped 1 base from V and 3 bases from J, with 17 bases between. Germline CDR1 is SGHTS and CDR2 is YDEGEE.

The chain is built from TRBV5-8 and TRBJ2-7, with D possibly matching TRBD1 (5 bases). The TCR comes from a man between 25 and 39 years old with Graves' hyperthyroidism that later progressed to Graves' ophthalmopathy. Sequencing was done on a sample of blood. Here the CDR3 DNA reads TGTGCCAGCAGCTTGTTGTCGTGGGGCATCCGCTACGAGCAGTACTTC. It codes for CASSLLSWGIRYEQYF.